This TCR beta chain was recorded in a study of shared clonotypes between healthy human individuals. In the study overall: CD4 naive and memory got three plates each, CD8 naive two, CD8 memory one.

Naive CD8 isolation took CD45RO-negative cells positively selected for CCR7 and excluded terminally differentiated effector memory CD45RA+ cells. Unmatched junction bases numbered 7, after V lost 4 bases and J lost 4 bases. Looked up from germline, CDR1 is MNHEY and CDR2 is SVGAGI. The CDR3 is 15 residues long. Study results and limitations: Naive subsets tended to show greater estimated richness than memory subsets.

In the case of this clone: The target antigen is unknown. This sample includes further DNA sequences coding for the same CDR3.

Researchers ran the assay at a deep level. Each cell subset's genomic DNA was divided evenly among several immunoSEQ plates. The assay was immunoSEQ multiplex PCR, and TCRdb's table has in-frame clones only and misses some. The data contain roughly 2,000,000 clones, roughly 95% of them singletons. This TCR came from a young man in good health. Some clones in this sample may be carry-over from other donors' samples. The chain recombines TRBV6-5 with TRBJ2-7, with 10 positions matching TRBD1. The sample was naive CD8+ T cells from PBMCs. The DNA for the CDR3 is TGTGCCAGCAGTTGGACAGGGGGTTCGTCATACGAGCAGTACTTC. Translating it yields CASSWTGGSSYEQYF.